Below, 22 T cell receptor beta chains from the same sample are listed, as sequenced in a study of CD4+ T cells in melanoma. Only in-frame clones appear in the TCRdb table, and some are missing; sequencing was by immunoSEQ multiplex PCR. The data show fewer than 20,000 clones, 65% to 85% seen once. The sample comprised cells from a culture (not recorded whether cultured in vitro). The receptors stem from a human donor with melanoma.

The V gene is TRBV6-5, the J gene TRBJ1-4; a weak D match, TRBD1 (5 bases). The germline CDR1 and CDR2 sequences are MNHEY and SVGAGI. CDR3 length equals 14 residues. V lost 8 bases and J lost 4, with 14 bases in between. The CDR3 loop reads CASRSRQSNEKLFF. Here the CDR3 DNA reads TGTGCCAGCCGCTCCCGACAGAGTAATGAAAAACTGTTTTTT.

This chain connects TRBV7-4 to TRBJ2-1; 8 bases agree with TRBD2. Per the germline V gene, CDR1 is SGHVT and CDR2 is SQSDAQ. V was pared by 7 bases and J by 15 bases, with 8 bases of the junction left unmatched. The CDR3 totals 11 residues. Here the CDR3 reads CASMRKRGLFF. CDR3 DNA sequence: TGTGCCAGCATGCGGAAGCGGGGGCTGTTCTTC.

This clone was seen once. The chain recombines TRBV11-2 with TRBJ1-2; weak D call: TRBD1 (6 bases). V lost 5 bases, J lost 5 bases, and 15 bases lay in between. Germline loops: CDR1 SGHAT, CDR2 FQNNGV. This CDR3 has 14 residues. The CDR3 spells CASSISGGAYGYTF. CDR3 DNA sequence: TGTGCCAGCAGCATTTCGGGGGGCGCTTATGGCTACACCTTC.

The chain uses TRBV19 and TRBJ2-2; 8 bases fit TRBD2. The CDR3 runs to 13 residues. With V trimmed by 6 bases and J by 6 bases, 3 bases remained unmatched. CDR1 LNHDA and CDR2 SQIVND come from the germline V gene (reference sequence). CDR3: CASSGGGAGELFF. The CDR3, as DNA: TGTGCCAGTAGCGGGGGGGGAGCCGGGGAGCTGTTTTTT. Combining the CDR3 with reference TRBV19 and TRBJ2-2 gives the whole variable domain DGGITQSPKYLFRKEGQNVTLSCEQNLNHDAMYWYRQDPGQGLRLIYYSQIVNDFQKGDIAEGYSVSREKKESFPLTVTSAQKNPTAFYLCASSGGGAGELFFGEGSRLTVL.

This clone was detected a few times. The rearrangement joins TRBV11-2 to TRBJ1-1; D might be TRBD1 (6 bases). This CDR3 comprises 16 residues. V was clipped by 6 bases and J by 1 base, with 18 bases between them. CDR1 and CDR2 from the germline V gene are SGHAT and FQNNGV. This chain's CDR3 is CASSLQFGQKNTEAFF. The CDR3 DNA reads TGTGCCAGCAGTTTACAATTCGGACAGAAGAACACTGAAGCTTTCTTT.

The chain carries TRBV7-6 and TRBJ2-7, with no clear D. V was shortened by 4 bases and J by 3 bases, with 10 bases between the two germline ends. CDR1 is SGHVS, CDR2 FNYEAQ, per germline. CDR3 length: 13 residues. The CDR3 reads CASSSGPNYEQYF. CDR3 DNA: TGTGCCAGCAGCTCCGGCCCTAACTACGAGCAGTACTTC.

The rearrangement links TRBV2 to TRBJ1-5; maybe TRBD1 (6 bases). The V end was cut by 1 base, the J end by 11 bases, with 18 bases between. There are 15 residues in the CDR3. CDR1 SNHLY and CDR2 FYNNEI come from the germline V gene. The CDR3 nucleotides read TGTGCCAGCAGTGAAGATGCGGGGGGCGAGTTGACCCAGCATTTT. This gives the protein CASSEDAGGELTQHF.

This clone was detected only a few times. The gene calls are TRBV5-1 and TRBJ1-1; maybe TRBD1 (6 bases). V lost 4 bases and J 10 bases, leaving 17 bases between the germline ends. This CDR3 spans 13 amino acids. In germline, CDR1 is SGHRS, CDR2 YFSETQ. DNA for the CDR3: TGCGCCAGCAGCCGTTCCAGACAGGTAAGAGCTTTCTTT. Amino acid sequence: CASSRSRQVRAFF.

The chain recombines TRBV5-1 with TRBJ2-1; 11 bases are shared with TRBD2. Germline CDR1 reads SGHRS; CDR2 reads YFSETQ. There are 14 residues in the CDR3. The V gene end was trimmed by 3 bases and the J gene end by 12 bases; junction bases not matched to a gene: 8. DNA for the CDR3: TGCGCCAGCAGCTCGGACAAGACTAGCGGGGTGCAGTTCTTC. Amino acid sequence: CASSSDKTSGVQFF.

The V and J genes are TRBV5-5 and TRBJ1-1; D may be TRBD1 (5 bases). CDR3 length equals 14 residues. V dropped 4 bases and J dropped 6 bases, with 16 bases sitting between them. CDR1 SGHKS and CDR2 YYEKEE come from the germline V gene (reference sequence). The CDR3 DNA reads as TGTGCCAGCAGCCCTCCGGGGGTACGCGCTGAAGCTTTCTTT. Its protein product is CASSPPGVRAEAFF.

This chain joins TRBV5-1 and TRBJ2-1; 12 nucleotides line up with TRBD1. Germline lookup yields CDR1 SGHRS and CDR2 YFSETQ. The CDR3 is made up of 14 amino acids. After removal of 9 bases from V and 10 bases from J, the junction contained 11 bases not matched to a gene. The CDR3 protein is CATTKGTGGKEQFF. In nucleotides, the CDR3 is TGCGCCACCACTAAGGGGACAGGGGGCAAGGAGCAGTTCTTC.

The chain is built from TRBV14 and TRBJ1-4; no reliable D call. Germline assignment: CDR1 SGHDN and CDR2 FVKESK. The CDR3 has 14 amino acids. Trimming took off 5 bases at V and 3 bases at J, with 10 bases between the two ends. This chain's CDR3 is CASSGWKSNEKLFF. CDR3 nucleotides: TGTGCCAGCAGCGGATGGAAATCTAATGAAAAACTGTTTTTT. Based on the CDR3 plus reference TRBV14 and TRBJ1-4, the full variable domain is EAGVTQFPSHSVIEKGQTVTLRCDPISGHDNLYWYRRVMGKEIKFLLHFVKESKQDESGMPNNRFLAERTGGTYSTLKVQPAELEDSGVYFCASSGWKSNEKLFFGSGTQLSVL.

The CDR3 sequence: CASSLGQGGLSSPLHF. CDR3 DNA: TGTGCCAGCTCTCTGGGACAGGGGGGACTTAGTTCACCCCTCCACTTT. The chain combines TRBV18 with TRBJ1-6, with 11 bases identical to TRBD1. CDR3 length equals 16 residues. The germline V gene has CDR1 KGHSH and CDR2 LQKENI. V trimming: 6 bases; J trimming: 9 bases; junction bases outside the gene matches: 10.

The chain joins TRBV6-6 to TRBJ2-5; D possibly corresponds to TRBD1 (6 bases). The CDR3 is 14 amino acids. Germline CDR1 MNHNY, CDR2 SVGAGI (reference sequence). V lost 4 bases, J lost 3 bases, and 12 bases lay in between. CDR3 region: CASSSAGVKETQYF. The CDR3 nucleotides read TGTGCCAGCAGTTCGGCAGGGGTGAAAGAGACCCAGTACTTC.

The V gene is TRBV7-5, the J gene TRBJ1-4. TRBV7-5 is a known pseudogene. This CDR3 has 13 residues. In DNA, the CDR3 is TGTGCCAGCAGCTTAGTCGGGAGCGCGGAACTGTTTTTT. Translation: CASSLVGSAELFF.

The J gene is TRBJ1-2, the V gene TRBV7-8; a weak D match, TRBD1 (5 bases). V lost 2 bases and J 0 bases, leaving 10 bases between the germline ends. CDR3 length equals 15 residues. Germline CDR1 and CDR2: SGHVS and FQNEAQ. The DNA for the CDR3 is TGTGCCAGCAGCTTAAGTGGGGCCCCTAACTATGGCTACACCTTC. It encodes CASSLSGAPNYGYTF.

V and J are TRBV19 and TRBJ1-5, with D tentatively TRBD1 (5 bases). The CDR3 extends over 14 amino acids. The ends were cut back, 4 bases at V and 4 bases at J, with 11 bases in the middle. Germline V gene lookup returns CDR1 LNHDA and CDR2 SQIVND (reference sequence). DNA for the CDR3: TGTGCCAGTAGTAGACAGCCCGAAAATCAGCCCCAGCATTTT. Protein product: CASSRQPENQPQHF.

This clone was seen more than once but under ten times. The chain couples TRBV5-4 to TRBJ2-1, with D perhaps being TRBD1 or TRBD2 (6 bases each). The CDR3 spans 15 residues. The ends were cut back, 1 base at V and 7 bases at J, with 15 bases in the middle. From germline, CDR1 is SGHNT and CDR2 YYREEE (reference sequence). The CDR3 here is CASSLPPGGLNEQFF. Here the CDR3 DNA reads TGTGCCAGCAGCTTGCCTCCCGGGGGCCTTAATGAGCAGTTCTTC.

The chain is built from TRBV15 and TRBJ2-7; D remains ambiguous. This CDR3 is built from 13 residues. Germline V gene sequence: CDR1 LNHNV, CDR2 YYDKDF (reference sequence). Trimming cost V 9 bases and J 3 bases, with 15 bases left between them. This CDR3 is CATSDYPNYEQYF. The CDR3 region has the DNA TGTGCCACTTCGGATTATCCTAACTACGAGCAGTACTTC.

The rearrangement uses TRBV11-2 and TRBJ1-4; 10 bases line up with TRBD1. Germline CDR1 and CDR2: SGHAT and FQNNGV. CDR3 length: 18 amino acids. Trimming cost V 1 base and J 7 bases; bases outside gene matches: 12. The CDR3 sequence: CASSLAFDRGRRGEKLFF. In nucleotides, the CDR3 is TGTGCCAGCAGCTTAGCGTTTGACAGGGGGCGTCGGGGTGAAAAACTGTTTTTT.

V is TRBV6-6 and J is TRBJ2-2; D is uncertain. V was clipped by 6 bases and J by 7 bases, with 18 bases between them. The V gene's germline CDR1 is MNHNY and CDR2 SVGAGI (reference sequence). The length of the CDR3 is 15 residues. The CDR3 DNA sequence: TGTGCCAGCAGCACACCCTTTCTAGAGTTCGGGGAGCTGTTTTTT. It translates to CASSTPFLEFGELFF.

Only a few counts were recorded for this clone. The CDR3 loop reads CASSSDRPPEAFF. In nucleotides, the CDR3 is TGTGCCAGCTCTTCGGACAGGCCCCCTGAAGCTTTCTTT. The chain is built from TRBV18 and TRBJ1-1; the match to TRBD1 covers 7 bases. This CDR3 has 13 residues. Germline CDR1 reads KGHSH; CDR2 reads LQKENI. The ends lost 6 bases at V and 6 bases at J; junction bases unmatched: 7.